These 27 T cell receptor beta chains were all obtained from the same sample, sequenced in a study of OX40 agonist ivuxolimab in advanced cancers. Assay: immunoSEQ multiplex PCR; the TCRdb copy retains only in-frame clones and omits some. Here the sample spans about 46,000 clones, approximately 85% being singletons. The sequences come from CD4+ or CD8+ T cells sorted from blood, collected in a trial of the OX40 agonist ivuxolimab. These receptors all stem from an adult with an advanced solid tumor such as melanoma, head and neck, liver or kidney cancer.

The chain recombines TRBV27 with TRBJ2-7; D not certain. CDR3 length: 14 residues. V was cut by 1 base and J by 2 bases, with 9 bases left in between. Germline lookup yields CDR1 MNHEY and CDR2 SMNVEV (reference sequence). CDR3 in amino acids: CASSLLGKAYEQYF. CDR3 nucleotide sequence: TGTGCCAGCAGTTTATTGGGCAAGGCCTACGAGCAGTACTTC.

J is TRBJ1-2 and V is TRBV6-5; 10 positions match TRBD1. From germline, CDR1 is MNHEY and CDR2 SVGAGI. V gave up 3 bases and J gave up 8 bases; unmatched junction bases: 9. This CDR3 spans 15 amino acids. The CDR3 is CASSYSGQGSRGYTF. DNA for the CDR3: TGTGCCAGCAGTTATTCGGGACAGGGGTCGCGAGGCTACACCTTC.

This clone was seen a single time. This chain uses TRBV2 with TRBJ2-7; 9 nucleotides line up with TRBD2. In germline, CDR1 is SNHLY, CDR2 FYNNEI. The ends lost 0 bases at V and 2 bases at J; junction bases unmatched: 5. This CDR3 comprises 16 residues. The CDR3 region is CASSEALAGRAYEQYF. CDR3 in DNA: TGTGCCAGCAGTGAAGCGCTAGCGGGGAGAGCCTACGAGCAGTACTTC.

This chain uses TRBV27 with TRBJ2-7; the D gene is possibly TRBD2 (5 bases). Germline V lookup: CDR1 MNHEY, CDR2 SMNVEV (reference sequence). The V gene lost 1 base and the J gene lost 4 bases, with 8 bases spanning the gap. The CDR3 spans 13 residues. The CDR3 reads CASSLLGAYEQYF. CDR3 DNA: TGTGCCAGCAGTTTATTGGGAGCATACGAGCAGTACTTC.

CDR3 sequence reads: CASSYYGTSGGAEETQYF. In nucleotides, the CDR3 is TGTGCCAGCAGTTACTACGGGACTAGCGGGGGGGCGGAGGAGACCCAGTACTTC. V gene TRBV6-7 combines with J gene TRBJ2-5; 16 bases line up with TRBD2. TRBV6-7 is reported as an ORF; its role is uncertain. This CDR3 region has 18 residues. V was pared by 1 base and J by 5 bases, with 7 bases of the junction left unmatched.

The chain employs TRBV27 and TRBJ1-6; D ambiguous. The CDR3 runs 15 residues. V was pared by 4 bases and J by 13 bases, with 20 bases between. Germline CDR1 is MNHEY and CDR2 is SMNVEV (reference sequence). Here the CDR3 reads CASSSLPAAAGPLHF. The CDR3 coding sequence is TGTGCCAGCAGTTCCCTACCCGCGGCGGCCGGCCCCCTCCACTTT.

CDR3 sequence reads: CSVVLAGGADTQYF. The CDR3 bases are TGCAGCGTTGTTTTGGCAGGGGGCGCAGATACGCAGTATTTT. The chain joins TRBV29-1 to TRBJ2-3, with 8 bases aligning to TRBD1. The junction had 7 bases not matched to a gene; V was cut back by 4 bases and J by 4 bases. The CDR3 totals 14 residues. Germline V lookup: CDR1 SQVTM, CDR2 ANQGSEA.

This chain connects TRBV6-4 to TRBJ2-3, with D perhaps TRBD2 (5 bases). Trimming removed 5 bases at V and 2 bases at J, with 8 bases between. The CDR3 is 13 amino acids. CDR1 MRHNA and CDR2 SNTAGT come from the germline V gene. CDR3 sequence: CASSRELTDTQYF. Written as DNA, the CDR3 is TGTGCCAGCAGTCGGGAACTCACAGATACGCAGTATTTT.

The CDR3 is CASRIRGEQYF. The CDR3 coding sequence is TGTGCAAGTCGCATCAGGGGTGAGCAGTACTTC. V and J are TRBV12-2 and TRBJ2-7; TRBD1, the D gene given by the table, was not confirmed from the DNA. TRBV12-2 is classified as a pseudogene. The CDR3 covers 11 residues.

The J gene is TRBJ1-1, the V gene TRBV5-1, with D possibly matching TRBD1 (5 bases). Germline CDR1 is SGHRS and CDR2 is YFSETQ. This CDR3 is 16 amino acids long. V shed 2 bases and J shed 0 bases, with 14 bases lying between them. CDR3 residues: CASSFSGGPMNTEAFF. The CDR3 DNA follows: TGCGCCAGCAGCTTCTCGGGGGGACCCATGAACACTGAAGCTTTCTTT. The full variable domain, in which reference TRBV5-1 and TRBJ1-1 provide the parts outside the CDR3, is KAGVTQTPRYLIKTRGQQVTLSCSPISGHRSVSWYQQTPGQGLQFLFEYFSETQRNKGNFPGRFSGRQFSNSRSEMNVSTLELGDSALYLCASSFSGGPMNTEAFFGQGTRLTVV.

The chain has TRBV30 and TRBJ1-1; 7 bases match TRBD1. Germline values: CDR1 GTSNPN, CDR2 SVGIG (reference sequence). This CDR3 spans 13 amino acids. The J segment lost 0 bases and the V segment lost 3 bases, leaving 1 base of the junction unmatched. CDR3: CAWRTGLNTEAFF. In DNA form, the CDR3 reads TGTGCCTGGAGGACAGGGCTGAACACTGAAGCTTTCTTT.

The V gene is TRBV14, the J gene TRBJ1-2; no reliable D call. Between the trimmed V and J ends, which lost 5 bases and 4 bases, there was a span of 8 bases. The CDR3 sequence is 12 residues long. The germline V gene encodes CDR1 SGHDN and CDR2 FVKESK. CDR3 sequence reads: CASSFSTYGYTF. The CDR3 DNA is TGTGCCAGCAGCTTCTCAACCTATGGCTACACCTTC.

This clone has just a few counts. The V call is TRBV10-1, the J call TRBJ2-1, with 14 bases fitting TRBD2. CDR3 size: 17 residues. V shed 2 bases and J 5 bases; nucleotides not matched to a gene: 5. Germline V CDR1 and CDR2: WNHNN, SYGVQD (reference sequence). The CDR3 spells CASSEAGLAGGNNEQFF. DNA for the CDR3: TGCGCCAGCAGTGAGGCAGGACTAGCGGGGGGCAACAATGAGCAGTTCTTC.

The chain joins TRBV4-1 to TRBJ2-1; D gene uncertain. CDR3 size: 16 residues. V lost 1 base, J lost 4 bases, and 14 bases lay in between. The germline gives CDR1 MGHRA, CDR2 YSYEKL. CDR3: CASSQVLSEAYNEQFF. As DNA, the CDR3 is TGCGCCAGCAGCCAAGTATTGAGCGAGGCGTACAATGAGCAGTTCTTC.

The rearrangement uses TRBV7-9 and TRBJ1-6; unclear D gene. Per the germline V gene, CDR1 is SEHNR and CDR2 is FQNEAQ (reference sequence). The CDR3 covers 12 residues. Trimming removed 2 bases from V and 10 bases from J, with 6 bases in between. CDR3 sequence reads: CASSLSRSPLHF. The CDR3 DNA reads TGTGCCAGCAGCTTATCGCGGTCACCCCTCCACTTT.

The chain employs TRBV18 and TRBJ1-1, with D possibly TRBD1 on 5 matching bases. The CDR3 runs to 14 residues. The germline V gene encodes CDR1 KGHSH and CDR2 LQKENI. V was cut by 6 bases and J by 2 bases, with 13 bases left in between. CDR3 sequence (DNA): TGTGCCAGCTCCCCGCCGACAGCCAACACTGAAGCTTTCTTT. It encodes CASSPPTANTEAFF. The entire variable domain, with the rest obtained from reference TRBV18 and TRBJ1-1, is as follows: NAGVMQNPRHLVRRRGQEARLRCSPMKGHSHVYWYRQLPEEGLKFMVYLQKENIIDESGMPKERFSAEFPKEGPSILRIQQVVRGDSAAYFCASSPPTANTEAFFGQGTRLTVV.

V gene TRBV21-1 combines with J gene TRBJ1-5. TRBV21-1 is tagged as a pseudogene. The CDR3 runs 17 residues. The CDR3 protein is CASISRGKPYRNQPQHF. DNA of the CDR3: TGTGCCAGCATCTCACGAGGAAAACCCTACCGGAATCAGCCCCAGCATTTT.

This clone was seen just once. The genes are TRBV9 and TRBJ2-1, with 7 bases matching TRBD2. This CDR3 region has 16 residues. Germline values: CDR1 SGDLS, CDR2 YYNGEE. The trim removed 0 bases at V and 4 bases at J, leaving 7 bases unmatched. The CDR3 coding sequence is TGTGCCAGCAGCGTAGGTTTGAGGGAGGGTTACAATGAGCAGTTCTTC. It translates to CASSVGLREGYNEQFF. The full variable domain, rest sourced from reference TRBV9 and TRBJ2-1, is DSGVTQTPKHLITATGQRVTLRCSPRSGDLSVYWYQQSLDQGLQFLIQYYNGEERAKGNILERFSAQQFPDLHSELNLSSLELGDSALYFCASSVGLREGYNEQFFGPGTRLTVL.

The V gene is TRBV28, the J gene TRBJ2-1; 16 positions match TRBD2. Germline loops: CDR1 MDHEN, CDR2 SYDVKM. V shed 10 bases and J 9 bases; nucleotides not matched to a gene: 9. This CDR3 comprises 15 residues. CDR3 sequence (DNA): TGTGCCACCGAATCTGGGACTAGCGGGGGGGGTGAGCAGTTCTTC. Protein: CATESGTSGGGEQFF. Filled out from reference TRBV28 and TRBJ2-1, the complete variable domain reads DVKVTQSSRYLVKRTGEKVFLECVQDMDHENMFWYRQDPGLGLRLIYFSYDVKMKEKGDIPEGYSVSREKKERFSLILESASTNQTSMYLCATESGTSGGGEQFFGPGTRLTVL.

This sequence joins TRBV5-6 and TRBJ1-1; possibly TRBD1 for D (6 bases). V lost 4 bases, J lost 4 bases, and 14 bases lay in between. This CDR3 has 14 residues. Germline V gene data show CDR1 as SGHDT and CDR2 as YYEEEE. CDR3: CASSQTPGATEAFF. The CDR3 region has the DNA TGTGCCAGCAGCCAGACTCCGGGGGCCACTGAAGCTTTCTTT.

J is TRBJ1-5 and V is TRBV7-9; a possible D gene is TRBD1 (5 bases). With 1 base removed from V and 4 bases from J, the gap between germline ends came to 11 bases. The CDR3 runs to 15 residues. CDR1 and CDR2 (germline): SEHNR, FQNEAQ (reference sequence). The CDR3 coding sequence is TGTGCCAGCAGCTTAGGAGGGGTGGGTAATCAGCCCCAGCATTTT. It encodes CASSLGGVGNQPQHF.

This chain uses TRBV4-2 with TRBJ1-2; TRBD1 agrees at 10 bases. The ends lost 4 bases at V and 6 bases at J; junction bases unmatched: 11. Germline-derived CDR1 and CDR2 are LGHNA and YNFKEQ. The CDR3 is 16 amino acids. CDR3 nucleotides: TGTGCCAGCAGCCTGACAGGGGGCGGTTTAAGGGATGGCTACACCTTC. Translating it yields CASSLTGGGLRDGYTF.

J is TRBJ2-7 and V is TRBV6-1; TRBD1 is a possible D gene (6 bases). CDR1 is MNHNS and CDR2 is SASEGT in the germline V gene. V was clipped by 0 bases and J by 2 bases, with 14 bases between them. This CDR3 spans 16 amino acids. CDR3 region: CASSEAGAKNPYEQYF. The CDR3 DNA is TGTGCCAGCAGTGAAGCGGGGGCAAAGAACCCCTACGAGCAGTACTTC.

The rearrangement uses TRBV19 and TRBJ1-5; D call uncertain. Trimming stripped 0 bases from V and 3 bases from J, with 15 bases between. Germline V gene lookup returns CDR1 LNHDA and CDR2 SQIVND (reference sequence). The CDR3 extends over 17 amino acids. DNA for the CDR3: TGTGCCAGTAGTATAGACGAGAGCCCAAGGATCAATCAGCCCCAGCATTTT. Translated, it gives CASSIDESPRINQPQHF.

This clone occurred many times. V is TRBV5-5 and J is TRBJ2-7; TRBD1 matches 9 bases. The CDR3 runs 14 residues. V lost 4 bases to trimming and J lost 7 bases; unmatched junction nucleotides: 9. Germline V CDR1 and CDR2: SGHKS, YYEKEE (reference sequence). In DNA, the CDR3 is TGTGCCAGCAGCCCCCGGGACAGGGTGGGGGAGCAGTACTTC. This gives the protein CASSPRDRVGEQYF.

V is TRBV5-5 and J is TRBJ2-7; 12 nucleotides match TRBD2. Germline V gene data show CDR1 as SGHKS and CDR2 as YYEKEE (reference sequence). V trimming: 6 bases; J trimming: 4 bases; junction bases outside the gene matches: 20. This CDR3 region has 19 residues. CDR3: CASTSTGDGTSGSRYEQYF. DNA for the CDR3: TGTGCCAGCACCTCGACAGGGGACGGGACTAGCGGGTCCCGGTACGAGCAGTACTTC. Filled out from reference TRBV5-5 and TRBJ2-7, the complete variable domain reads DAGVTQSPTHLIKTRGQQVTLRCSPISGHKSVSWYQQVLGQGPQFIFQYYEKEERGRGNFPDRFSARQFPNYSSELNVNALLLGDSALYLCASTSTGDGTSGSRYEQYFGPGTRLTVT.

The chain carries TRBV30 and TRBJ1-1; a weak D match, TRBD1 (6 bases). The CDR3 loop spans 15 amino acids. V was cut by 0 bases and J by 10 bases, with 21 bases left in between. Per the germline V gene, CDR1 is GTSNPN and CDR2 is SVGIG (reference sequence). The CDR3 DNA sequence: TGTGCCTGGAGTGTACGGGGATCAGACAGGCGCCGAGCTTTCTTT. This sequence encodes CAWSVRGSDRRRAFF.